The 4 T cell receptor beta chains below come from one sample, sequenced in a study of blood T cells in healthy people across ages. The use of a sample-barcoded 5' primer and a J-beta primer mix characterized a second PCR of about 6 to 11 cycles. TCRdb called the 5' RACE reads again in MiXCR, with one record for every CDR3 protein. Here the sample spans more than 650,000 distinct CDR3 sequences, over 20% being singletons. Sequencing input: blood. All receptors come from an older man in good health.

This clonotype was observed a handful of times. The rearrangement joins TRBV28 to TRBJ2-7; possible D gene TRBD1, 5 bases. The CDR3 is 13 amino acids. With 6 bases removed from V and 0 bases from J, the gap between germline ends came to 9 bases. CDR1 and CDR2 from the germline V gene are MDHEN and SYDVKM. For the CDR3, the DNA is TGTGCCAGCAGGGCCGACAGCTCCTACGAGCAGTACGTC. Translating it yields CASRADSSYEQYV.

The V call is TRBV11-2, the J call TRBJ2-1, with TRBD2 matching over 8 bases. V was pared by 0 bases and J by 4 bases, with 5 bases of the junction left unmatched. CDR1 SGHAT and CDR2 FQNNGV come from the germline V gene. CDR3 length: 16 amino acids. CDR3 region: CASSLDNAGGYNEQFF. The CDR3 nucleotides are TGTGCCAGCAGCTTAGATAACGCGGGGGGTTACAATGAGCAGTTCTTC. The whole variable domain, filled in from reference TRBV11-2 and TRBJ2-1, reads EAGVAQSPRYKIIEKRQSVAFWCNPISGHATLYWYQQILGQGPKLLIQFQNNGVVDDSQLPKDRFSAERLKGVDSTLKIQPAKLEDSAVYLCASSLDNAGGYNEQFFGPGTRLTVL.

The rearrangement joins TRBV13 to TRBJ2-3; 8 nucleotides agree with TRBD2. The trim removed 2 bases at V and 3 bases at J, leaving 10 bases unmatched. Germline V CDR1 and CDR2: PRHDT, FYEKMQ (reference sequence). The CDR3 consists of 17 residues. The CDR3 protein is CASSLTRAGDGTDTQYF. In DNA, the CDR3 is TGTGCCAGCAGCTTAACCCGAGCGGGAGATGGGACAGATACGCAGTATTTT.

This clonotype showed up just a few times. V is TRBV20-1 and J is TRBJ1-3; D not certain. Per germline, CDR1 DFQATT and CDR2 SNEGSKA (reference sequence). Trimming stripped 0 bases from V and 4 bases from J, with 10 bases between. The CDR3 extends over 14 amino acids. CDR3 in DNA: TGCAGTGCTAGAGATGACCTCCTGGGAAACACCATATATTTT. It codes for CSARDDLLGNTIYF.